The present T cell receptor beta chain was sequenced within a study of cytomegalovirus exposure and HLA in healthy donors. The study's findings and limits: An analysis was carried out later, and it reportedly showed fewer N-insertions in an Asian-associated ancestry cluster than the approximately 700-donor mean. TCR beta sequences numbering under 20,000 were associated with HLA alleles at 0.05 false discovery rate in a later analysis.

This CDR3 region has 13 residues. Germline-derived CDR1 and CDR2 are MNHNY and SVGAGI (reference sequence). V was pared by 6 bases and J by 3 bases, with 11 bases between. This clone was counted a few times. Its antigen is as yet unknown. Both 60 Vbeta primers and 13 Jbeta primers went into the PCR. The method was immunoSEQ multiplex PCR; TCRdb's version includes in-frame clones alone and lacks a portion of them. The sample has over 150,000 clones, around 80% seen once. V gene TRBV6-6 combines with J gene TRBJ1-2; unclear D gene. The origin of this receptor is a woman in her fifties or sixties in good health and CMV-seropositive. The sample comprised PBMCs. This CDR3 reads CASSPGKDYGYTF. As DNA, the CDR3 is TGTGCCAGCAGCCCGGGAAAGGACTATGGCTACACCTTC.